The entry below gives a single T cell receptor beta chain sequence along with its context. This entry comes from a study of radiation and T cells in renal cell carcinoma. Indicated time point: blood 2 weeks post-SBRT. Treatment described: 15 Gy SBRT to primary tumor, nephrectomy 4 weeks later. The method was immunoSEQ multiplex PCR; TCRdb's version includes in-frame clones alone and lacks a portion of them. The sample yields under 150,000 clones, 81% seen once. The receptor comes from a woman in her sixties or seventies with renal cell carcinoma. This specimen consisted of blood, obtained from a patient whose treatment included radiotherapy and nephrectomy.

The CDR3 here is CASRLAGGQGETQYF. The CDR3 DNA reads as TGTGCCAGCAGGCTAGCGGGGGGACAGGGAGAGACCCAGTACTTC. The rearrangement uses TRBV6-1 and TRBJ2-5, with TRBD2 identical over 11 bases. Germline trimming cut 6 bases from V and 4 bases from J; bases unmatched to any gene: 7. Germline CDR1 reads MNHNS; CDR2 reads SASEGT. CDR3 length: 15 amino acids.